The 18 T cell receptor beta chains listed next were all sequenced from one sample in a study of cytomegalovirus exposure and HLA in healthy donors. PCR was performed using 60 Vbeta and 13 Jbeta primers. The table came from immunoSEQ multiplex PCR; TCRdb's copy has only in-frame clones and leaves some out. Of under 200,000 clones in the sample, approximately 71% were seen once. Sequencing was done on a sample of PBMCs. The receptors shown here come from a male donor in good health and CMV-seronegative.

The rearrangement links TRBV19 to TRBJ1-1; D remains ambiguous. Trimming removed 4 bases from V and 2 bases from J, with 14 bases in between. CDR3 size: 15 residues. Germline V gene lookup returns CDR1 LNHDA and CDR2 SQIVND (reference sequence). The CDR3 DNA is TGTGCCAGTAGTACTACGAGAGGACTAAACACTGAAGCTTTCTTT. Translation: CASSTTRGLNTEAFF.

The chain carries TRBV5-1 and TRBJ1-1; 7 nucleotides align to TRBD1. Germline-derived CDR1 and CDR2 are SGHRS and YFSETQ. Trimming removed 1 base from V and 0 bases from J; junction bases left unmatched: 0. The CDR3 covers 14 residues. The CDR3 spells CASSLRGLNTEAFF. DNA of the CDR3: TGCGCCAGCAGCTTGAGGGGGCTGAACACTGAAGCTTTCTTT.

This clone has just a few counts. The rearrangement uses TRBV18 and TRBJ2-2; 9 nucleotides align to TRBD1. The CDR3 length is 15 residues. Germline V gene lookup returns CDR1 KGHSH and CDR2 LQKENI. Losses at the gene ends were 0 bases for V and 6 bases for J; bases not matched to a gene: 2. CDR3 sequence reads: CASSPPGQGSGELFF. The DNA for the CDR3 is TGTGCCAGCTCACCACCGGGACAGGGCTCCGGGGAGCTGTTTTTT. Based on the CDR3 plus reference TRBV18 and TRBJ2-2, the full variable domain is NAGVMQNPRHLVRRRGQEARLRCSPMKGHSHVYWYRQLPEEGLKFMVYLQKENIIDESGMPKERFSAEFPKEGPSILRIQQVVRGDSAAYFCASSPPGQGSGELFFGEGSRLTVL.

The chain carries TRBV7-6 and TRBJ2-5, with 9 bases that match TRBD2. V gave up 5 bases and J gave up 3 bases; unmatched junction bases: 4. Germline assignment: CDR1 SGHVS and CDR2 FNYEAQ. The length of the CDR3 is 14 residues. Here the CDR3 DNA reads TGTGCCAGCAGCCAGGGACTAGCAGAAGAGACCCAGTACTTC. Its protein product is CASSQGLAEETQYF.

CDR3 nucleotide sequence: TGCAGCGCTAAAGAAGACAGCCGTAATCAGCCCCAGCATTTT. It yields the protein CSAKEDSRNQPQHF. V usage is TRBV29-1 and J usage is TRBJ1-5; weak D call: TRBD1 (5 bases). CDR3 size: 14 residues. V was trimmed by 7 bases and J by 4 bases, leaving 17 bases between them. Germline V gene lookup returns CDR1 SQVTM and CDR2 ANQGSEA. The entire variable domain, with the rest obtained from reference TRBV29-1 and TRBJ1-5, is as follows: SAVISQKPSRDICQRGTSLTIQCQVDSQVTMMFWYRQQPGQSLTLIATANQGSEATYESGFVIDKFPISRPNLTFSTLTVSNMSPEDSSIYLCSAKEDSRNQPQHFGDGTRLSIL.

The chain uses TRBV11-3 and TRBJ2-1, with D tentatively TRBD2 (6 bases). CDR1 SGHNT and CDR2 YENEEA come from the germline V gene. The CDR3 extends over 19 amino acids. The V gene lost 1 base and the J gene lost 0 bases, with 19 bases spanning the gap. CDR3 amino acids: CASSLAPGTPGGSYNEQFF. The CDR3 DNA is TGTGCCAGCAGCTTAGCTCCGGGGACTCCGGGCGGCTCCTACAATGAGCAGTTCTTC. Full variable domain (remainder filled in from reference TRBV11-3 and TRBJ2-1): EAGVVQSPRYKIIEKKQPVAFWCNPISGHNTLYWYLQNLGQGPELLIRYENEEAVDDSQLPKDRFSAERLKGVDSTLKIQPAELGDSAVYLCASSLAPGTPGGSYNEQFFGPGTRLTVL.

In this sample, this clone turned up a few times. The chain combines TRBV14 with TRBJ1-6, with D unresolved. This CDR3 contains 20 residues. Germline V gene lookup returns CDR1 SGHDN and CDR2 FVKESK. V gave up 0 bases and J gave up 0 bases, with 18 bases separating them. CDR3 nucleotides: TGTGCCAGCAGCCAAGATGACGGCAGGATGGTGAGCTCCTATAATTCACCCCTCCACTTT. Translation gives CASSQDDGRMVSSYNSPLHF.

For this clone: The sample has other DNA sequences that encode this CDR3 too. The rearrangement uses TRBV5-1 and TRBJ1-6; TRBD1 aligns across 7 bases. CDR1 and CDR2 from the germline V gene are SGHRS and YFSETQ. After removal of 4 bases from V and 3 bases from J, the junction contained 13 bases not matched to a gene. This CDR3 comprises 18 residues. The CDR3 DNA is TGCGCCAGCAGCCTACAGGGGATAACAAACTACTATAATTCACCCCTCCACTTT. Protein: CASSLQGITNYYNSPLHF. Supplemented by reference TRBV5-1 and TRBJ1-6, the full variable domain reads KAGVTQTPRYLIKTRGQQVTLSCSPISGHRSVSWYQQTPGQGLQFLFEYFSETQRNKGNFPGRFSGRQFSNSRSEMNVSTLELGDSALYLCASSLQGITNYYNSPLHFGNGTRLTVT.

This chain's CDR3 is CASSPPGLDTGELFF. CDR3 coding DNA: TGTGCCAGCAGCCCGCCGGGACTAGACACCGGGGAGCTGTTTTTT. The chain carries TRBV5-4 and TRBJ2-2; 8 bases match TRBD2. The CDR3 consists of 15 residues. The germline CDR1 and CDR2 sequences are SGHNT and YYREEE (reference sequence). V shed 4 bases, J shed 3 bases, and the junction held 5 bases outside the gene matches. Full variable domain (outside the CDR3, taken from reference TRBV5-4 and TRBJ2-2): ETGVTQSPTHLIKTRGQQVTLRCSSQSGHNTVSWYQQALGQGPQFIFQYYREEENGRGNFPPRFSGLQFPNYSSELNVNALELDDSALYLCASSPPGLDTGELFFGEGSRLTVL.

The chain recombines TRBV7-2 with TRBJ2-2, with 10 positions matching TRBD1. Germline-derived CDR1 and CDR2 are SGHTA and FQGNSA. After removal of 2 bases from V and 6 bases from J, the junction contained 3 bases not matched to a gene. This CDR3 is 15 amino acids long. The CDR3 is CASSLRGTGAGELFF. The CDR3 nucleotides read TGTGCCAGCAGCTTAAGGGGGACAGGGGCCGGGGAGCTGTTTTTT.

The chain has TRBV9 and TRBJ2-3; the D gene is possibly TRBD2 (5 bases). The ends were cut back, 7 bases at V and 0 bases at J, with 9 bases in the middle. Germline V gives CDR1 SGDLS, CDR2 YYNGEE. The CDR3 totals 13 residues. The CDR3 sequence is CASSAGSTDTQYF. The CDR3 DNA follows: TGTGCCAGCTCTGCGGGCAGCACAGATACGCAGTATTTT.

This chain links TRBV15 with TRBJ1-2, with D uncertain. Germline assignment: CDR1 LNHNV and CDR2 YYDKDF (reference sequence). The V end was cut by 11 bases, the J end by 8 bases, with 15 bases between. The CDR3 length is 11 residues. The CDR3 region is CAGQVNGGYTF. Written as DNA, the CDR3 is TGTGCCGGGCAAGTAAATGGAGGCTACACCTTC. Full variable domain (missing parts from reference TRBV15 and TRBJ1-2): DAMVIQNPRYQVTQFGKPVTLSCSQTLNHNVMYWYQQKSSQAPKLLFHYYDKDFNNEADTPDNFQSRRPNTSFCFLDIRSPGLGDTAMYLCAGQVNGGYTFGSGTRLTVV.

The V and J genes are TRBV4-2 and TRBJ2-2, with TRBD2 identical over 7 bases. CDR3 length: 15 residues. Per germline, CDR1 LGHNA and CDR2 YNFKEQ. V was pared by 1 base and J by 4 bases, with 3 bases of the junction left unmatched. The CDR3 region is CASSQGGRATGELFF. Here the CDR3 DNA reads TGTGCCAGCAGCCAAGGGGGGAGGGCCACCGGGGAGCTGTTTTTT.

The gene calls are TRBV19 and TRBJ2-3; TRBD2 matches at 10 bases. The ends lost 3 bases at V and 5 bases at J; junction bases unmatched: 11. CDR3 size: 17 residues. Germline V gene lookup returns CDR1 LNHDA and CDR2 SQIVND (reference sequence). CDR3 sequence reads: CASSIRGTSAELDTQYF. CDR3 coding DNA: TGTGCCAGTAGTATCCGTGGGACTAGCGCAGAGTTAGATACGCAGTATTTT.

This chain joins TRBV27 and TRBJ1-1; tentatively, D is TRBD1 (5 bases). Per germline, CDR1 MNHEY and CDR2 SMNVEV (reference sequence). The CDR3 is 12 residues long. Trimming cost V 5 bases and J 5 bases, with 9 bases left between them. The CDR3 DNA follows: TGTGCCAGCAGTCCCGGGGGGACTGAAGCTTTCTTT. Amino acids: CASSPGGTEAFF.

In DNA form, the CDR3 reads TGCAGCGTTGAACAGGAAATGAACACTGAAGCTTTCTTT. It encodes CSVEQEMNTEAFF. The chain has TRBV29-1 and TRBJ1-1, with D unclear. The ends were cut back, 2 bases at V and 0 bases at J, with 7 bases in the middle. Germline lookup yields CDR1 SQVTM and CDR2 ANQGSEA. CDR3 size: 13 residues.

The rearrangement links TRBV2 to TRBJ2-1; 11 bases match TRBD2. The length of the CDR3 is 16 residues. Trimming cost V 3 bases and J 6 bases; bases outside gene matches: 7. The germline V gene encodes CDR1 SNHLY and CDR2 FYNNEI. The CDR3 region has the DNA TGTGCCAGCAGTGATCTAGCGGGGGGCGGGCCCAATGAGCAGTTCTTC. This codes for CASSDLAGGGPNEQFF.

This chain uses TRBV6-5 with TRBJ1-2, with D unresolved. V lost 6 bases and J 7 bases, leaving 15 bases between the germline ends. From germline, CDR1 is MNHEY and CDR2 SVGAGI. The CDR3 runs to 13 residues. The CDR3 region is CASSPSGTRGYTF. DNA for the CDR3: TGTGCCAGCAGCCCCTCGGGTACGCGTGGCTACACCTTC.